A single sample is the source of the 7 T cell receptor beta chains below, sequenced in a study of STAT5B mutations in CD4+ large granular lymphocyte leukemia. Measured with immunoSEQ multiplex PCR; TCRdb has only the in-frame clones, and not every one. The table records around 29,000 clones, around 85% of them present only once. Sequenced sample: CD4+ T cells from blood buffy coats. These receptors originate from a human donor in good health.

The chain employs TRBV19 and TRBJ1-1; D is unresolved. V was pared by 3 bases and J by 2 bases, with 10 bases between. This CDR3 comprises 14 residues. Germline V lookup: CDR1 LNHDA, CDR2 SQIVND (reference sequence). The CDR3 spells CASSIWTGNTEAFF. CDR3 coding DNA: TGTGCCAGTAGTATCTGGACGGGAAACACTGAAGCTTTCTTT. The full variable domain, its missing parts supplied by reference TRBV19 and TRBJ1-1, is DGGITQSPKYLFRKEGQNVTLSCEQNLNHDAMYWYRQDPGQGLRLIYYSQIVNDFQKGDIAEGYSVSREKKESFPLTVTSAQKNPTAFYLCASSIWTGNTEAFFGQGTRLTVV.

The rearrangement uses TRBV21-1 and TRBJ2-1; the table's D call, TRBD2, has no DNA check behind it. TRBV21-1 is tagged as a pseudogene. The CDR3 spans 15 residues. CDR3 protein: CASNSSGGSYNEQFF. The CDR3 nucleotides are TGTGCCAGCAACTCTAGCGGGGGGTCCTACAATGAGCAGTTCTTC.

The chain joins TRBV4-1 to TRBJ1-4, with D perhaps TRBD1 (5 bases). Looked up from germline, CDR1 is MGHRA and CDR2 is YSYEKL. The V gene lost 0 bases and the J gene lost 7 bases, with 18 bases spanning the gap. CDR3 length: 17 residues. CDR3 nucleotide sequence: TGCGCCAGCAGCCAAGATAATCGGTGGGGGATTGGTGAAAAACTGTTTTTT. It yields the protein CASSQDNRWGIGEKLFF.

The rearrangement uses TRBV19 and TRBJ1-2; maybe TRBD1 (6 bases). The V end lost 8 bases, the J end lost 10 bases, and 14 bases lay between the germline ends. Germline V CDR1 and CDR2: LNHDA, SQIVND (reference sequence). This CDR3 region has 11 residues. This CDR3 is CASRGGDVYTF. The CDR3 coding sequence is TGTGCCAGTCGAGGGGGAGATGTCTACACCTTC.

DNA of the CDR3: TGTGCCAGCAGTTTGGAGGCAAGCGGAAACACCATATATTTT. This sequence encodes CASSLEASGNTIYF. J is TRBJ1-3 and V is TRBV27; D gene uncertain. With 3 bases removed from V and 4 bases from J, the gap between germline ends came to 10 bases. CDR3 length: 14 residues. Germline V gene sequence: CDR1 MNHEY, CDR2 SMNVEV (reference sequence).

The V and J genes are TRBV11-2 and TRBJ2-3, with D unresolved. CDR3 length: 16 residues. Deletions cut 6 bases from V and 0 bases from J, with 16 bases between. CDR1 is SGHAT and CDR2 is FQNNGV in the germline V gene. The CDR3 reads CASRSIKNTSTDTQYF. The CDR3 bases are TGTGCCAGCAGGTCGATAAAAAATACTAGCACAGATACGCAGTATTTT.

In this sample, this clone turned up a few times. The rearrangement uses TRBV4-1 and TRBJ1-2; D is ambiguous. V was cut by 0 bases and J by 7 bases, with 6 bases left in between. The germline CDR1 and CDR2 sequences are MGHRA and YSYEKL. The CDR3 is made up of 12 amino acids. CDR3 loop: CASSQDRSGYTF. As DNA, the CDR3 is TGCGCCAGCAGCCAAGATAGGTCTGGCTACACCTTC.